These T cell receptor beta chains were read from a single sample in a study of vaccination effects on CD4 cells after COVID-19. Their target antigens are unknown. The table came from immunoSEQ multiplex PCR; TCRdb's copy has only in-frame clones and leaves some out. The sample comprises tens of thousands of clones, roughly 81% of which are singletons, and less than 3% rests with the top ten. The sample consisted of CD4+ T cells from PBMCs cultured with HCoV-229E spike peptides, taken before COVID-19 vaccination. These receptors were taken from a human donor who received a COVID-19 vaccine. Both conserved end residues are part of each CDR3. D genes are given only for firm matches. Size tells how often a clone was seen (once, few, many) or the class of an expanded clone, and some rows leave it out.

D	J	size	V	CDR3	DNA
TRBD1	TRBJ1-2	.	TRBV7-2	CASSQDRNYGYTF	TGTGCCAGCAGCCAGGACAGGAACTATGGCTACACCTTC
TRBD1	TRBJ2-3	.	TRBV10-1	CASSVGDRGNTQYF	TGCGCCAGCAGTGTAGGGGACAGGGGGAATACGCAGTATTTT
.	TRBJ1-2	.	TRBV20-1	CSASSGLGAFGYTF	TGCAGTGCTAGTTCGGGCCTAGGGGCCTTTGGCTACACCTTC
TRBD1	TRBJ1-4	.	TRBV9	CASSGTGGAEKLFF	TGTGCCAGCAGCGGGACAGGGGGGGCTGAAAAACTGTTTTTT
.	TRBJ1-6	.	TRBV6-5	CASSHPPNSPLHF	TGTGCCAGCAGCCATCCCCCAAATTCACCCCTCCACTTT
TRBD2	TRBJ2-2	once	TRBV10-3	CAITRLAGPLGTGELFF	TGTGCCATCACCAGACTAGCGGGCCCCCTGGGGACCGGGGAGCTGTTTTTT
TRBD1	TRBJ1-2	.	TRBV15	CATSRDLTGTDYGYTF	TGTGCCACCAGCAGAGATCTAACAGGGACAGACTATGGCTACACCTTC
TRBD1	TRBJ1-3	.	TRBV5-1	CASSLTGADSGNTIYF	TGCGCCAGCAGCTTAACAGGGGCCGATTCTGGAAACACCATATATTTT
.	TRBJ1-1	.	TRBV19	CASKFRQALNTEAFF	TGTGCCAGTAAATTTCGACAGGCCCTGAACACTGAAGCTTTCTTT
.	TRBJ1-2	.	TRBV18	CASSSLDSVGYTF	TGTGCCAGCTCATCCCTGGACTCGGTGGGCTACACCTTC
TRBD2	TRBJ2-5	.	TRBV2	CASSDQRGGQETQYF	TGTGCCAGCAGTGATCAGCGGGGGGGCCAAGAGACCCAGTACTTC
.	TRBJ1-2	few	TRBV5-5	CASSLEHYGYTF	TGTGCCAGCAGCTTGGAGCACTATGGCTACACCTTC
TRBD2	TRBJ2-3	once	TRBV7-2	CASSLGGGAPDTQYF	TGTGCCAGCAGCTTAGGCGGGGGGGCCCCAGATACGCAGTATTTT
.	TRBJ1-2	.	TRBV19	CASSMRDLHGYTF	TGTGCCAGTAGTATGAGGGATCTTCATGGCTACACCTTC
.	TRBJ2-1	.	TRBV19	CASSIVVGGPKGNEQFF	TGTGCCAGTAGTATAGTGGTGGGGGGGCCCAAAGGCAATGAGCAGTTCTTC
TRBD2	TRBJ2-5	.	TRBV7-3	CASSQSGVASGGQETQYF	TGTGCCAGCAGCCAAAGCGGGGTGGCTAGCGGGGGCCAAGAGACCCAGTACTTC
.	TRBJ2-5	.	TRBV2	CASAQESSETQYF	TGTGCCAGCGCACAGGAATCTTCGGAGACCCAGTACTTC
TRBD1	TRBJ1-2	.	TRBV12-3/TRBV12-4	CAINRGGDYGYTF	TGTGCCATCAATAGAGGGGGCGACTATGGCTACACCTTC
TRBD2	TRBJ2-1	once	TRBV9	CASSPPNLAGESNANQFF	TGTGCCAGCAGCCCTCCTAATCTAGCGGGGGAATCCAACGCGAACCAGTTCTTC
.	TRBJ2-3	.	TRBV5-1	CASSLGSTGLTDTQYF	TGCGCCAGCAGCTTGGGGAGTACCGGCCTCACAGATACGCAGTATTTT
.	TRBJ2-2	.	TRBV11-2	CASSFQGITGELFF	TGTGCCAGCAGCTTCCAGGGTATCACCGGGGAGCTGTTTTTT
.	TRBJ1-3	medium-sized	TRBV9	CASSVARAGAGNTIYF	TGTGCCAGCAGCGTAGCTAGGGCAGGGGCGGGAAACACCATATATTTT
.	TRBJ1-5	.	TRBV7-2	CASSFSQYSNQPQHF	TGTGCCAGCAGCTTCAGTCAGTATAGCAATCAGCCCCAGCATTTT
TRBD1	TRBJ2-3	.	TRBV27	CASSLDRGARDTQYF	TGTGCCAGCAGCCTAGACAGGGGGGCTCGAGATACGCAGTATTTT
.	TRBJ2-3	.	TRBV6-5	CASSYSYLAGTDTQYF	TGTGCCAGCAGTTACTCATATCTAGCAGGCACAGATACGCAGTATTTT
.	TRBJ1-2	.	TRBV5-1	CASSLEWQRTNYGYTF	TGCGCCAGCAGCTTGGAATGGCAGAGGACTAACTATGGCTACACCTTC